The clone carrying this TCR beta chain was seen a handful of times. Trimming shortened V by 5 bases and J by 11 bases, and 24 bases separated the two germline ends. The CDR3 length is 16 residues. Germline V lookup: CDR1 SGHAT, CDR2 FQNNGV. Via MiXCR, TCRdb re-called the 5' RACE reads, giving one row per CDR3 protein. The repertoire holds around 530,000 distinct CDR3 sequences, with about 15% as singletons. The sample belongs to a study of identical twins. The sample also formed part of further work on yellow fever vaccine responses in identical twins.

The chain couples TRBV11-2 to TRBJ1-4; D might be TRBD1 (6 bases). The origin of this receptor is a woman between 18 and 29 years old in good health. Sequenced input: CD4+ T cells sorted from blood. The chain's CDR3 is CASSLGVSGIGGKLFF. Written as DNA, the CDR3 is TGTGCCAGCAGCCTAGGAGTTTCGGGAATAGGGGGGAAACTGTTTTTT.